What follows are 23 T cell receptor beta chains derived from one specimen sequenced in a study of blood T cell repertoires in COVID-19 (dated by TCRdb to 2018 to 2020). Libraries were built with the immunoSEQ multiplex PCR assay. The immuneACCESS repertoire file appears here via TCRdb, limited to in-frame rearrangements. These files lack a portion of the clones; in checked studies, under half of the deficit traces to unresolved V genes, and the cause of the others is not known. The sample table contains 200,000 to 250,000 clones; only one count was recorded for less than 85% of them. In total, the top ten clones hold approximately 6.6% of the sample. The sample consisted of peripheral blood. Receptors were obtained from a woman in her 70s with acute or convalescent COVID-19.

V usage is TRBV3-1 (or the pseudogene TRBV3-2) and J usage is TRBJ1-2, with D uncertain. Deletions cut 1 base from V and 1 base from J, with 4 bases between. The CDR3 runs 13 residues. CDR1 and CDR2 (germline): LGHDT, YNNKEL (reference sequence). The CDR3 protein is CASSQAVNYGYTF. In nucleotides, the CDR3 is TGTGCCAGCAGCCAAGCCGTTAACTATGGCTACACCTTC.

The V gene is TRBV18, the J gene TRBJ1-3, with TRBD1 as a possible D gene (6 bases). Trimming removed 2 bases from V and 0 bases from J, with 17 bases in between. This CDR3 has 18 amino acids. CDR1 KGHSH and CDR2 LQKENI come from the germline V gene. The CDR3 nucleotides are TGTGCCAGCTCACCAAGTCTGGTCGGACAGACCTCTGGAAACACCATATATTTT. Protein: CASSPSLVGQTSGNTIYF.

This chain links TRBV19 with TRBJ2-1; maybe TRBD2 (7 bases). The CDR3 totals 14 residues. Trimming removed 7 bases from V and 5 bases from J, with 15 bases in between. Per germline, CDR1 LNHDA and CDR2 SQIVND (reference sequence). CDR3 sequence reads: CASTPGGLDNEQFF. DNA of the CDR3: TGTGCCAGTACTCCCGGGGGGCTCGACAATGAGCAGTTCTTC.

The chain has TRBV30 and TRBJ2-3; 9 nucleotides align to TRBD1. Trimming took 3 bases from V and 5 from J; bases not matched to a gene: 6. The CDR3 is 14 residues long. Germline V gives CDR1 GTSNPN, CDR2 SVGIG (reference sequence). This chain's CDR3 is CAWSRGQGVDTQYF. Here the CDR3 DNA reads TGTGCCTGGAGCCGGGGACAGGGTGTAGATACGCAGTATTTT.

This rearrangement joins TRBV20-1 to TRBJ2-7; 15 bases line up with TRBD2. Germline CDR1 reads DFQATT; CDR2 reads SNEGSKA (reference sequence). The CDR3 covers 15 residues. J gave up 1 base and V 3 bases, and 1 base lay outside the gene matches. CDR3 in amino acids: CSASGTSGGSYEQYF. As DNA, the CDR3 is TGCAGTGCTAGTGGGACTAGCGGGGGGTCCTACGAGCAGTACTTC.

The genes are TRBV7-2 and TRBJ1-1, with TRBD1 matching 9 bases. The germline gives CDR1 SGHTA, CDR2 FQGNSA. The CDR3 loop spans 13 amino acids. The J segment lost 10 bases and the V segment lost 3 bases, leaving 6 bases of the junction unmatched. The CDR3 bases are TGTGCCAGCAGCTTCCAGGGGGACAGGGCAGCTTTCTTT. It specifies CASSFQGDRAAFF.

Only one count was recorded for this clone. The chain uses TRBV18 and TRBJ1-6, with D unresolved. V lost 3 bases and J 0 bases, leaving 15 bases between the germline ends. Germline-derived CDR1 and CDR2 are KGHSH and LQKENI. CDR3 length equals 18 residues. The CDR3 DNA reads TGTGCCAGCTCACCTCGTCAATTATCGAGCTCCTATAATTCACCCCTCCACTTT. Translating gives CASSPRQLSSSYNSPLHF.

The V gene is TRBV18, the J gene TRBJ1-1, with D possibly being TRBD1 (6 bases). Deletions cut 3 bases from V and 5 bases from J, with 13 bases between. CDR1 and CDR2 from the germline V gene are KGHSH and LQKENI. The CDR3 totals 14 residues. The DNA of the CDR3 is TGTGCCAGCTCACCCACAGGGTATGGAACTGAAGCTTTCTTT. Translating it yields CASSPTGYGTEAFF.

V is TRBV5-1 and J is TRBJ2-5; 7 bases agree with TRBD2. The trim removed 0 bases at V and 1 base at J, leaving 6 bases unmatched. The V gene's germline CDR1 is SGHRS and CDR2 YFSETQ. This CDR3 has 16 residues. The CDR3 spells CASSLEPAGSQETQYF. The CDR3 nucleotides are TGCGCCAGCAGCTTGGAACCAGCGGGGAGCCAAGAGACCCAGTACTTC. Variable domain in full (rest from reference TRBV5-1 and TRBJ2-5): KAGVTQTPRYLIKTRGQQVTLSCSPISGHRSVSWYQQTPGQGLQFLFEYFSETQRNKGNFPGRFSGRQFSNSRSEMNVSTLELGDSALYLCASSLEPAGSQETQYFGPGTRLLVL.

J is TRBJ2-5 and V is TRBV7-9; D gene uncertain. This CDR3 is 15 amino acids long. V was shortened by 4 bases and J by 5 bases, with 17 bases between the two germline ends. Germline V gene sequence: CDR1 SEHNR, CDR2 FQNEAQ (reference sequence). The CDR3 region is CASSSHTLAAETQYF. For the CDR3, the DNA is TGTGCCAGCAGCTCGCATACCCTTGCCGCGGAGACCCAGTACTTC.

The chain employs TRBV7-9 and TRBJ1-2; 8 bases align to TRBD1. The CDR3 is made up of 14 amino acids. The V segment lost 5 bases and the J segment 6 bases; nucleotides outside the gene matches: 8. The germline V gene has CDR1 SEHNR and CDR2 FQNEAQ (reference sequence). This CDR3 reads CASSLRQGSDGYTF. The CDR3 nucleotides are TGTGCCAGCAGCCTCCGACAGGGGTCGGATGGCTACACCTTC. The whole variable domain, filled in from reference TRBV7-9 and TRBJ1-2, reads DTGVSQNPRHKITKRGQNVTFRCDPISEHNRLYWYRQTLGQGPEFLTYFQNEAQLEKSRLLSDRFSAERPKGSFSTLEIQRTEQGDSAMYLCASSLRQGSDGYTFGSGTRLTVV.

The CDR3 coding sequence is TGTGCCAGCAGCTTAGCCAGACTAGTATTGAACTACGAGCAGTACTTC. It codes for CASSLARLVLNYEQYF. The chain joins TRBV7-2 to TRBJ2-7; D is possibly TRBD2 (6 bases). The germline V gene has CDR1 SGHTA and CDR2 FQGNSA. V was clipped by 0 bases and J by 3 bases, with 15 bases between them. The CDR3 spans 16 residues.

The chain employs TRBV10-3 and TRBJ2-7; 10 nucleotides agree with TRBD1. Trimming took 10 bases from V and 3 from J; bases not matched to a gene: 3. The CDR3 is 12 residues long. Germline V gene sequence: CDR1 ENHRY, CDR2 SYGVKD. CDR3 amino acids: CATGTGDYEQYF. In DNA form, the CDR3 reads TGTGCCACCGGGACAGGGGACTACGAGCAGTACTTC.

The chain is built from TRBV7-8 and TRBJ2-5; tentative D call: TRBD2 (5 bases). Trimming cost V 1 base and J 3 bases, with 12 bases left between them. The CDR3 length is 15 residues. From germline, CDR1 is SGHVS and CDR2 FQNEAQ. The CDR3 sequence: CASSLGARGKETQYF. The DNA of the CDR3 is TGTGCCAGCAGCTTAGGGGCGAGAGGGAAAGAGACCCAGTACTTC.

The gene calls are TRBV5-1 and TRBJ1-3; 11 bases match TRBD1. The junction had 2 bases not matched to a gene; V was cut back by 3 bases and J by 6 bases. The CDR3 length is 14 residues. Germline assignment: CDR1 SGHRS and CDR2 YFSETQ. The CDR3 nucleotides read TGCGCCAGCAGCTCAGGACAGGGGGCAAACACCATATATTTT. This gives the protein CASSSGQGANTIYF.

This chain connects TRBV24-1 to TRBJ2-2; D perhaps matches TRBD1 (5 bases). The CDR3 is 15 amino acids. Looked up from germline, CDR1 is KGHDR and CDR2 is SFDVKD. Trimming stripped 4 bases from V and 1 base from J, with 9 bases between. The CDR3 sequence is CATSDRTLNTGELFF. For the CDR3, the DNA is TGTGCCACCAGTGACAGGACATTGAACACCGGGGAGCTGTTTTTT.

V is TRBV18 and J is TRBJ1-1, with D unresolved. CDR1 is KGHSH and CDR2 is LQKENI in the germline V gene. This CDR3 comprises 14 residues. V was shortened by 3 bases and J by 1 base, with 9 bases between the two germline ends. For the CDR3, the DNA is TGTGCCAGCTCACCCTCGTCAGGGAACACTGAAGCTTTCTTT. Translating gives CASSPSSGNTEAFF.

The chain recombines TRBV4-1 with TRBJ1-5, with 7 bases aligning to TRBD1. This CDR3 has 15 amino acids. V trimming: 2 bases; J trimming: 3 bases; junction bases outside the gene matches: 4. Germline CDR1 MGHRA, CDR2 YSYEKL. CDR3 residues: CASSQSGTVNQPQHF. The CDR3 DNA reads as TGCGCCAGCAGCCAATCCGGGACAGTCAATCAGCCCCAGCATTTT.

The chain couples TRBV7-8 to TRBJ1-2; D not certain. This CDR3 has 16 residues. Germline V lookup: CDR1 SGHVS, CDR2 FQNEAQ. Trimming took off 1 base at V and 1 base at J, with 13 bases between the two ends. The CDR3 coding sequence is TGTGCCAGCAGCTTAGGAGGGAGGTTCGATAACTATGGCTACACCTTC. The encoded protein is CASSLGGRFDNYGYTF.

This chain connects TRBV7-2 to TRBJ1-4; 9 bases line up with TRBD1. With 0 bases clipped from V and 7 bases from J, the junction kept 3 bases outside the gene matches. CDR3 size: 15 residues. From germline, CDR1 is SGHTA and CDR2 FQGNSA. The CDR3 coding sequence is TGTGCCAGCAGCTTAGCCCCGGGACAGGGTGAAAAACTGTTTTTT. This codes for CASSLAPGQGEKLFF.

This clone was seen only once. The CDR3 sequence: CASSPISGGFNEQFF. The CDR3 coding sequence is TGTGCCAGTAGTCCTATTAGCGGGGGGTTCAATGAGCAGTTCTTC. V gene TRBV19 combines with J gene TRBJ2-1; TRBD2 matches at 10 bases. The CDR3 contains 15 residues. Per the germline V gene, CDR1 is LNHDA and CDR2 is SQIVND (reference sequence). J lost 6 bases, V lost 5 bases, and 7 bases had no gene match. The whole variable domain, filled in from reference TRBV19 and TRBJ2-1, reads DGGITQSPKYLFRKEGQNVTLSCEQNLNHDAMYWYRQDPGQGLRLIYYSQIVNDFQKGDIAEGYSVSREKKESFPLTVTSAQKNPTAFYLCASSPISGGFNEQFFGPGTRLTVL.

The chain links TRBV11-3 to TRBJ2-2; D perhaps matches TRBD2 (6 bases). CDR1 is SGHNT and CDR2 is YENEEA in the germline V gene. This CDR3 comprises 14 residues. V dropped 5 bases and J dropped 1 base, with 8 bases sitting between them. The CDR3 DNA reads TGTGCCAGCAGCGTCGGGGGGAACACCGGGGAGCTGTTTTTT. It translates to CASSVGGNTGELFF. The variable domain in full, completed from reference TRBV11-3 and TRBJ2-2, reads EAGVVQSPRYKIIEKKQPVAFWCNPISGHNTLYWYLQNLGQGPELLIRYENEEAVDDSQLPKDRFSAERLKGVDSTLKIQPAELGDSAVYLCASSVGGNTGELFFGEGSRLTVL.

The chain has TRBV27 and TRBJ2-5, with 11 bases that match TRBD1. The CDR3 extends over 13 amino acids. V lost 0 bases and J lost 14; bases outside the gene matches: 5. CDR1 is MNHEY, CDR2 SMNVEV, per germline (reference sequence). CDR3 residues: CASSLSDRGRFYF. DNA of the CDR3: TGTGCCAGCAGTTTATCGGACAGGGGGCGTTTCTACTTC.